The rows below give T cell receptor beta chains drawn from one sample of a study of T cells in Graves' hyperthyroidism and ophthalmopathy. TCRdb used MiXCR to reprocess the multiplex PCR reads, holding one entry per CDR3 protein. The data show more than 500,000 distinct CDR3 sequences, 16% seen once. Source material: blood. The receptors shown here come from a woman aged 25 to 39 with Graves' ophthalmopathy. CDR3s include the opening cysteine and the closing phenylalanine or tryptophan. A D gene is named only where the DNA matches it firmly. Clone sizes are given selectively: once, few, many, or a class where the clone is expanded.

abundance: many
d_gene: -
v_gene: TRBV2
j_gene: TRBJ2-7
CDR3nt: TGTGCCAGTCTCGATCTCTCCTACGAGCAGTACTTC
CDR3aa: CASLDLSYEQYF

abundance: many
d_gene: TRBD1
v_gene: TRBV12-3/TRBV12-4
j_gene: TRBJ1-1
CDR3nt: TGTGCCAGCAGTTTCAGGACAGGGTGGTATACTGAAGCTTTCTTT
CDR3aa: CASSFRTGWYTEAFF

abundance: few
d_gene: TRBD1
v_gene: TRBV4-1
j_gene: TRBJ2-7
CDR3nt: TGCGCCAGCAGGTCAACCGGGACAGGGTATTACGAGCAGTACTTC
CDR3aa: CASRSTGTGYYEQYF

abundance: many
d_gene: -
v_gene: TRBV7-2
j_gene: TRBJ2-1
CDR3nt: TGTGCCAGCGGGACCGCCGGGGGTGAGCAGTTCTTC
CDR3aa: CASGTAGGEQFF

abundance: many
d_gene: -
v_gene: TRBV27
j_gene: TRBJ2-1
CDR3nt: TGTGCCAGCAGTTTAGGTGCGACTATCTACAATGAGCAGTTCTTC
CDR3aa: CASSLGATIYNEQFF

abundance: many
d_gene: TRBD1
v_gene: TRBV12-3/TRBV12-4
j_gene: TRBJ2-7
CDR3nt: TGTGCCAGCAGCCCCGGGACAGGGTATCTCGAGCAGTACTTC
CDR3aa: CASSPGTGYLEQYF

abundance: many
d_gene: -
v_gene: TRBV20-1
j_gene: TRBJ2-4
CDR3nt: TGCAGTGCCCATATCTTGACAGGAGCGTTAGCCAAAAACATTCAGTACTTC
CDR3aa: CSAHILTGALAKNIQYF

abundance: -
d_gene: TRBD2
v_gene: TRBV20-1
j_gene: TRBJ2-3
CDR3nt: TGCAGTGCTCTGAGCGGGACCGCAGATACGCAGTATTTT
CDR3aa: CSALSGTADTQYF

abundance: -
d_gene: TRBD2
v_gene: TRBV10-1
j_gene: TRBJ2-1
CDR3nt: TGCGCCAGCATGGGGACTAGCGGGAGCTACAATGAGCAGTTCTTC
CDR3aa: CASMGTSGSYNEQFF

abundance: -
d_gene: -
v_gene: TRBV4-2
j_gene: TRBJ2-1
CDR3nt: TGTGCCAGCAGCCAAGATGTCCAAAGTACCAGTGATGAGCAGTTCTTC
CDR3aa: CASSQDVQSTSDEQFF

abundance: many
d_gene: TRBD1
v_gene: TRBV7-9
j_gene: TRBJ2-1
CDR3nt: TGTGCCAGCAGCTTACCCGGGACAGGGGGTTTTGGTGAGCAGTTCTTC
CDR3aa: CASSLPGTGGFGEQFF

abundance: many
d_gene: TRBD1
v_gene: TRBV30
j_gene: TRBJ2-1
CDR3nt: TGTGCCTGGAGAGGGACAGAACCTGAGCAGTTCTTC
CDR3aa: CAWRGTEPEQFF

abundance: many
d_gene: -
v_gene: TRBV7-2
j_gene: TRBJ2-7
CDR3nt: TGTGCCAGCAGCTTGACTAGAATTTACGAGCAGTACTTC
CDR3aa: CASSLTRIYEQYF

abundance: many
d_gene: -
v_gene: TRBV27
j_gene: TRBJ2-1
CDR3nt: TGTGCCAGCAGTTTAGGGGGGGCTCCCTACAATGAGCAGTTCTTC
CDR3aa: CASSLGGAPYNEQFF

abundance: many
d_gene: -
v_gene: TRBV11-2
j_gene: TRBJ1-6
CDR3nt: TGTGCCAGCAGCGCCCAAGGGGTGAGCCTCCACTTT
CDR3aa: CASSAQGVSLHF

abundance: many
d_gene: TRBD2
v_gene: TRBV12-3/TRBV12-4
j_gene: TRBJ2-7
CDR3nt: TGTGCCAGCAGTTTAACGGCGGGAGCCTACGAGCAGTACTTC
CDR3aa: CASSLTAGAYEQYF

abundance: many
d_gene: -
v_gene: TRBV7-3
j_gene: TRBJ2-3
CDR3nt: TGTGCCAGCTGCTTGGGCCTAGCCACAGATACGCAGTATTTT
CDR3aa: CASCLGLATDTQYF